The 6 T cell receptor beta chains presented below share a single source sample, sequenced in a study of yellow fever vaccine responses in identical twins. TCRdb re-called the RT-PCR reads with MiXCR, one entry per CDR3 protein. The data hold about 14,000 distinct CDR3 sequences, with 70% to 85% observed a single time. Sequenced here: T cells from blood (PBMCs), unsorted or a sorted subset (not recorded which), sampled before or after yellow fever vaccination (not recorded which). All receptors derive from a woman between 18 and 29 years old who received the yellow fever vaccine.

The V gene is TRBV19, the J gene TRBJ1-1; D gene uncertain. Germline CDR1 LNHDA, CDR2 SQIVND (reference sequence). The CDR3 is 13 amino acids. V was cut by 3 bases and J by 5 bases, with 10 bases left in between. For the CDR3, the DNA is TGTGCCAGTAGTATGCGACGGTCGACTGAAGCTTTCTTT. It codes for CASSMRRSTEAFF.

V and J are TRBV14 and TRBJ1-4; TRBD1 aligns across 8 bases. The germline gives CDR1 SGHDN, CDR2 FVKESK. The V segment lost 0 bases and the J segment 7 bases; nucleotides outside the gene matches: 7. This CDR3 region has 16 residues. The CDR3 sequence: CASSQDRGTGPEKLFF. CDR3 DNA: TGTGCCAGCAGCCAAGATCGAGGGACAGGCCCTGAAAAACTGTTTTTT.

The chain joins TRBV7-9 to TRBJ1-1; the match to TRBD1 covers 8 bases. Germline V CDR1 and CDR2: SEHNR, FQNEAQ (reference sequence). With V trimmed by 5 bases and J by 4 bases, 3 bases remained unmatched. This CDR3 spans 13 amino acids. The CDR3 is CASSTTGGTEAFF. CDR3 DNA: TGTGCCAGCAGCACCACAGGGGGCACTGAAGCTTTCTTT.

V usage is TRBV20-1 and J usage is TRBJ1-2; a weak D match, TRBD1 (5 bases). Germline-derived CDR1 and CDR2 are DFQATT and SNEGSKA (reference sequence). The V gene lost 3 bases and the J gene lost 8 bases, with 10 bases spanning the gap. This CDR3 spans 11 amino acids. For the CDR3, the DNA is TGCAGTGCTAGTCGGACAATAGGCTACACCTTC. Amino acids: CSASRTIGYTF.

In this sample, this clonotype turned up a few times. The chain carries TRBV5-4 and TRBJ2-1; possible D gene TRBD2, 6 bases. This CDR3 contains 15 residues. Germline V gene sequence: CDR1 SGHNT, CDR2 YYREEE (reference sequence). The V end lost 2 bases, the J end lost 0 bases, and 9 bases lay between the germline ends. As DNA, the CDR3 is TGTGCCAGCAGCTTTAGCGGCAGCTCCTACAATGAGCAGTTCTTC. Translation: CASSFSGSSYNEQFF.

This rearrangement joins TRBV20-1 to TRBJ2-3; D remains unclear. The CDR3 is 11 amino acids. Germline values: CDR1 DFQATT, CDR2 SNEGSKA (reference sequence). The V and J ends lost 4 bases and 6 bases respectively, with 8 bases between them. The CDR3 nucleotides read TGCAGTGCTACCCTAGGGGATACGCAGTATTTT. Translating gives CSATLGDTQYF.